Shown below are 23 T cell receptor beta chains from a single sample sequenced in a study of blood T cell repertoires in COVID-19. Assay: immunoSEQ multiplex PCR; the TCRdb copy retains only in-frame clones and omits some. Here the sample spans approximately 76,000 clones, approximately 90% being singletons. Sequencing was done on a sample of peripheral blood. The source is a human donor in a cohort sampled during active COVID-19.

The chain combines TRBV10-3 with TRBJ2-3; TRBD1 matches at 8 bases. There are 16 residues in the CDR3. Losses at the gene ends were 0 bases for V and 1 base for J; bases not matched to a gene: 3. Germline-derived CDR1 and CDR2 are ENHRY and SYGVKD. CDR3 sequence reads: CAISESETGGTDTQYF. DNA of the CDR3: TGTGCCATCAGTGAGTCTGAGACAGGGGGCACAGATACGCAGTATTTT.

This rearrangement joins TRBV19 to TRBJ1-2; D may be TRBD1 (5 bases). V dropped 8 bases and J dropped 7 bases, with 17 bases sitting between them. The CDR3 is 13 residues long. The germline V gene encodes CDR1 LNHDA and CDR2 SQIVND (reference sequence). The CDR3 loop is CASSFGGEAGYTF. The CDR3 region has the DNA TGTGCCAGTTCCTTTGGGGGGGAGGCTGGCTACACCTTC. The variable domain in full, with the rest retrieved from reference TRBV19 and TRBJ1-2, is DGGITQSPKYLFRKEGQNVTLSCEQNLNHDAMYWYRQDPGQGLRLIYYSQIVNDFQKGDIAEGYSVSREKKESFPLTVTSAQKNPTAFYLCASSFGGEAGYTFGSGTRLTVV.

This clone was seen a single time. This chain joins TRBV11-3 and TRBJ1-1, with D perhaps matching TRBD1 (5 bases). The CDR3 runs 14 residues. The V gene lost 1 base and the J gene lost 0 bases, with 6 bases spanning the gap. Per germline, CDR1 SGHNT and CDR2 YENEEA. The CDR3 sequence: CASSLGGMNTEAFF. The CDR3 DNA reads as TGTGCCAGCAGCTTAGGGGGCATGAACACTGAAGCTTTCTTT.

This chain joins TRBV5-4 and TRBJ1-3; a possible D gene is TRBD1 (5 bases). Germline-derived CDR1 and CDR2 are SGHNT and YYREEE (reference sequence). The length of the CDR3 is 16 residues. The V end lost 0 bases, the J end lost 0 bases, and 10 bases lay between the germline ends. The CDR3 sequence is CASSLGGASSGNTIYF. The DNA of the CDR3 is TGTGCCAGCAGCTTGGGGGGCGCGAGCTCTGGAAACACCATATATTTT.

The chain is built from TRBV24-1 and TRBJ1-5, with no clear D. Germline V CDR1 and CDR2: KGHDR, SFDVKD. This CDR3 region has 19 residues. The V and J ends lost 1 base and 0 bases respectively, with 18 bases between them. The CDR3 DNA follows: TGTGCCACCAGTGATTTATGGGCCCACCCACTGTGTAGCAATCAGCCCCAGCATTTT. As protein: CATSDLWAHPLCSNQPQHF.

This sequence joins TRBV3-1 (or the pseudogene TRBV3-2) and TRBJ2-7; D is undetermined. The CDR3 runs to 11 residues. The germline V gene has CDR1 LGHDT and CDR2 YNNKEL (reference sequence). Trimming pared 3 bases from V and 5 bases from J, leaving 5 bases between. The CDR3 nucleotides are TGTGCCAGCAGCCAGGGCCACGAGCAGTACTTC. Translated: CASSQGHEQYF.

CDR3 coding DNA: TGCGCCAGCAGCGGACGGACAGTGAACACTGAAGCTTTCTTT. It specifies CASSGRTVNTEAFF. V gene TRBV5-1 combines with J gene TRBJ1-1; tentative D call: TRBD1 (6 bases). V lost 4 bases, J lost 0 bases, and 10 bases lay in between. This CDR3 region has 14 residues. CDR1 SGHRS and CDR2 YFSETQ come from the germline V gene.

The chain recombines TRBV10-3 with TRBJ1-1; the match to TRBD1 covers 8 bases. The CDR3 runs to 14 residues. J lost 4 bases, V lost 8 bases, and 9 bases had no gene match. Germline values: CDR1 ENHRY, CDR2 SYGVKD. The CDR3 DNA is TGTGCCATCGCGGGGCAGGGGGCGGGCACTGAAGCTTTCTTT. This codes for CAIAGQGAGTEAFF.

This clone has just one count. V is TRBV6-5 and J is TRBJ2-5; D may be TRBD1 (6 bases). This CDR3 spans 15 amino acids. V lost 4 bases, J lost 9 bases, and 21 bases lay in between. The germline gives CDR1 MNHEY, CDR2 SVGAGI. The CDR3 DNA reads TGTGCCAGCAGTTCCCGGACAGTTCATCTAGGGGCCCAGTACTTC. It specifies CASSSRTVHLGAQYF.

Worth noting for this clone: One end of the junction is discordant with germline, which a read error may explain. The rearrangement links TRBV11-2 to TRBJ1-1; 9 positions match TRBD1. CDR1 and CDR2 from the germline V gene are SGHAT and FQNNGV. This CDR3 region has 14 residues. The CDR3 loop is CASSLGTGPQDRGF. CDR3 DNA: TGTGCCAGCAGCTTAGGGACAGGTCCCCAGGACAGGGGCTTT.

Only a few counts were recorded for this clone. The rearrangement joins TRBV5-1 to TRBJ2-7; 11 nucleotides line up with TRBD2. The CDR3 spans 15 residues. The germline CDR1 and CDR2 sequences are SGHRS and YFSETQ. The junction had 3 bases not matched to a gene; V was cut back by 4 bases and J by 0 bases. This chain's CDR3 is CASSAGLAVSYEQYF. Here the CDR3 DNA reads TGCGCCAGCAGCGCGGGACTAGCGGTCTCCTACGAGCAGTACTTC.

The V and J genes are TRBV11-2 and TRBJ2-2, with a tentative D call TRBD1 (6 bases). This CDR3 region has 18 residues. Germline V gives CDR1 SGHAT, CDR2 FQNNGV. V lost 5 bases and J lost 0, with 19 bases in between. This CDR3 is CASSPWLPGQSNTGELFF. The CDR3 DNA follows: TGTGCCAGCAGCCCTTGGCTCCCGGGACAATCGAACACCGGGGAGCTGTTTTTT.

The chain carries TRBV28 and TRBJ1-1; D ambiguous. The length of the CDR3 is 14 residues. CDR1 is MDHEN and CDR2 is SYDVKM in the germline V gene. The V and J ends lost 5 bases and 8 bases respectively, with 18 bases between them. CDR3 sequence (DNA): TGTGCCAGCAGTGGACCCCCCCGCGGGCTCGAAGCTTTCTTT. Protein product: CASSGPPRGLEAFF.

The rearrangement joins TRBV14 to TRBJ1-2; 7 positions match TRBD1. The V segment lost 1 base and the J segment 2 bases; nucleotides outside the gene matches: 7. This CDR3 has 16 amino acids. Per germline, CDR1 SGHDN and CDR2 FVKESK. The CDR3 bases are TGTGCCAGCAGCCAAGGGCGGGACAGAGGGAACTATGGCTACACCTTC. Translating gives CASSQGRDRGNYGYTF.

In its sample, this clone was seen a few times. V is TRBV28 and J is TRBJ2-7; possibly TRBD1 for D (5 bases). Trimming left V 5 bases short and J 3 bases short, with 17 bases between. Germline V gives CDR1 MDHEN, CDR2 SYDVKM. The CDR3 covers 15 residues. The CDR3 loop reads CASSPRQPLIYEQYF. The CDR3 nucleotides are TGTGCCAGCAGTCCCCGACAGCCGTTGATCTACGAGCAGTACTTC.

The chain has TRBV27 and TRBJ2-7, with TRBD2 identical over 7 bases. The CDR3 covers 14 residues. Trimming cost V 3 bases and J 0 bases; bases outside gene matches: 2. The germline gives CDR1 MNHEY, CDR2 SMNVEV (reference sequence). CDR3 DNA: TGTGCCAGCAGTTTCTCTAGCGGCTCCTACGAGCAGTACTTC. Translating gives CASSFSSGSYEQYF.

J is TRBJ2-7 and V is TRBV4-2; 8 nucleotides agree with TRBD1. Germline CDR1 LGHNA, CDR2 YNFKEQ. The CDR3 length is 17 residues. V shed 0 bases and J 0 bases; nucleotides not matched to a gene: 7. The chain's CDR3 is CASSQEGDRPLSYEQYF. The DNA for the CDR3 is TGTGCCAGCAGCCAAGAAGGGGACAGGCCCCTCTCCTACGAGCAGTACTTC.

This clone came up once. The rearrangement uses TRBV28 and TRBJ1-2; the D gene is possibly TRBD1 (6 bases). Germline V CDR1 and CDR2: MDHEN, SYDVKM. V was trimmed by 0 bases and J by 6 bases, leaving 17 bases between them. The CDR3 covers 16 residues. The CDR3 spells CASSLWGGDNDDGYTF. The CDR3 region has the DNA TGTGCCAGCAGTTTATGGGGGGGGGACAACGACGATGGCTACACCTTC.

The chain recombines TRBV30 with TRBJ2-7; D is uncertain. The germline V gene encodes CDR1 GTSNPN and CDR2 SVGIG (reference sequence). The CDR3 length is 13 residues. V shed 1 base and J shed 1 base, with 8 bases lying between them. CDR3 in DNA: TGTGCCTGGAGTGGCGGCTTTTCCTACGAGCAGTACTTC. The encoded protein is CAWSGGFSYEQYF.

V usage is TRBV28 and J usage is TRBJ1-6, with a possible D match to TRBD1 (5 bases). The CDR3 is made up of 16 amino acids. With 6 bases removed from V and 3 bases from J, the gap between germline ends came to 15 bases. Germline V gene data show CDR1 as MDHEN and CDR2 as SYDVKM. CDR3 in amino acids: CASRSDTKGYNSPLHF. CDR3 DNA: TGTGCCAGCAGGTCGGACACCAAGGGCTATAATTCACCCCTCCACTTT.

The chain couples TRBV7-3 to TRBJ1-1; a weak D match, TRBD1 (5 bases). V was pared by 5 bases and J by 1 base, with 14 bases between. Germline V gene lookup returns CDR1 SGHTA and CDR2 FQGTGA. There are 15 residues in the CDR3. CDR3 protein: CASSPTGGKNTEAFF. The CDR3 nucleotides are TGTGCCAGCAGCCCGACCGGGGGTAAGAACACTGAAGCTTTCTTT.

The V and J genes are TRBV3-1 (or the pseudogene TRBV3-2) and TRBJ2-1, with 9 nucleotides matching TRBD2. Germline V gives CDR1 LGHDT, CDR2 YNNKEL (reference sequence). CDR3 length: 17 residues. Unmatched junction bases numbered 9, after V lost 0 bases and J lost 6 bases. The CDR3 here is CASSQDWGASGVNEQFF. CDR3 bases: TGTGCCAGCAGCCAAGATTGGGGGGCTAGCGGGGTCAATGAGCAGTTCTTC.

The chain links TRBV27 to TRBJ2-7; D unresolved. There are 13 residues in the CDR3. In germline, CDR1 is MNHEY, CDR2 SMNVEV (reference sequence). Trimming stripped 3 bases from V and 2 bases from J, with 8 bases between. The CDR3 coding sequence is TGTGCCAGCAGTTTGGGCAGCACCTACGAGCAGTACTTC. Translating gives CASSLGSTYEQYF.